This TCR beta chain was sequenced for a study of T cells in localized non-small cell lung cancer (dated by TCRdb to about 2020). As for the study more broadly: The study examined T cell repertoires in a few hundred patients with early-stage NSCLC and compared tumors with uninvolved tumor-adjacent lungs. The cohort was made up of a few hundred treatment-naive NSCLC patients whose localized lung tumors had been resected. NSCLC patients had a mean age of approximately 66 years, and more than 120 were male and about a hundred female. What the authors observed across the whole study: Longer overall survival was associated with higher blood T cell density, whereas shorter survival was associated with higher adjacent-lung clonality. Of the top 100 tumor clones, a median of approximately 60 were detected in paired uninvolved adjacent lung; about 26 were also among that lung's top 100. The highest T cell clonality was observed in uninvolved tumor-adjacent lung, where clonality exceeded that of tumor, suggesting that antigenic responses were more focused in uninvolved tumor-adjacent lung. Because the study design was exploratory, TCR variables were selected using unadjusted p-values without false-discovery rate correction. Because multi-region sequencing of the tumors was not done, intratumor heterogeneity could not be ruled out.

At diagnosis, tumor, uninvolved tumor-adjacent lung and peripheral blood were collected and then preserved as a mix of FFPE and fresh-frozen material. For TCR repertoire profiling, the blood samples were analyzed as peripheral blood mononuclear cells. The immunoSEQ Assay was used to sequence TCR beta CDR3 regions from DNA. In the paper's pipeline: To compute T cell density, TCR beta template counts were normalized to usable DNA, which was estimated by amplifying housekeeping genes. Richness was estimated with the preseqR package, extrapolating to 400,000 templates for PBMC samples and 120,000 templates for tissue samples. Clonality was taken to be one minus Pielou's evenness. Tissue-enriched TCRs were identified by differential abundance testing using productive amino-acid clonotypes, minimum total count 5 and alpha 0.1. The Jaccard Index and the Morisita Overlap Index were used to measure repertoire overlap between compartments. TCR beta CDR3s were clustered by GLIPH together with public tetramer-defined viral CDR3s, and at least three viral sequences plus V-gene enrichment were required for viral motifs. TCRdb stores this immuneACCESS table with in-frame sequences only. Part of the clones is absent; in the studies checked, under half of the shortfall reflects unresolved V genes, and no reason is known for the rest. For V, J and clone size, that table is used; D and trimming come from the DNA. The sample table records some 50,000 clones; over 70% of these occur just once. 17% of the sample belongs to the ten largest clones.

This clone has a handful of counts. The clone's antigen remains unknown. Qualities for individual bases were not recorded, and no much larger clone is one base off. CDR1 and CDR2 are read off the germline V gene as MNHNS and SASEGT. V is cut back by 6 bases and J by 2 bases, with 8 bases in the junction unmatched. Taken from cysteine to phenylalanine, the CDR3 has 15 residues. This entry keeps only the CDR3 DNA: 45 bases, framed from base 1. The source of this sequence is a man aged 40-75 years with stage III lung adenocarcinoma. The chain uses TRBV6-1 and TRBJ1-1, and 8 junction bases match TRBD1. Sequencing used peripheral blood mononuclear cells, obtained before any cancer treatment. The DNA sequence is TGTGCCAGCAGAGACCCCAGGGGGCGCAACACTGAAGCTTTCTTT. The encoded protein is CASRDPRGRNTEAFF.